This T cell receptor beta chain was recorded in a study of OX40 agonist ivuxolimab in advanced cancers. Background on the study: Patients were infused with ivuxolimab every 2 weeks at 0.01 to 10 mg/kg. People in dose escalation had one of these cancers: hepatocellular carcinoma, melanoma, renal cell or head and neck cancer. Points from the study as a whole: At doses 0.1 to 3.0 mg/kg, CD4+ and CD8+ clones expanded.

Concerning this clone: No antigen is known for it.

J gave up 4 bases and V 6 bases, and 5 bases lay outside the gene matches. The CDR3 spans 16 residues. Germline values: CDR1 SNHLY, CDR2 FYNNEI. Assay: immunoSEQ multiplex PCR; the TCRdb copy retains only in-frame clones and omits some. The repertoire holds approximately 70,000 clones, with 82% as singletons. The receptor comes from an adult with an advanced solid tumor such as melanoma, head and neck, liver or kidney cancer. Specimen: CD4+ or CD8+ T cells sorted from blood, collected in a trial of the OX40 agonist ivuxolimab. This rearrangement joins TRBV2 to TRBJ2-3; 15 bases agree with TRBD2. Here the CDR3 DNA reads TGTGCCAGCAGGCCCGGGACTAGCGGGGGGTCAGATACGCAGTATTTT. Amino acids: CASRPGTSGGSDTQYF.